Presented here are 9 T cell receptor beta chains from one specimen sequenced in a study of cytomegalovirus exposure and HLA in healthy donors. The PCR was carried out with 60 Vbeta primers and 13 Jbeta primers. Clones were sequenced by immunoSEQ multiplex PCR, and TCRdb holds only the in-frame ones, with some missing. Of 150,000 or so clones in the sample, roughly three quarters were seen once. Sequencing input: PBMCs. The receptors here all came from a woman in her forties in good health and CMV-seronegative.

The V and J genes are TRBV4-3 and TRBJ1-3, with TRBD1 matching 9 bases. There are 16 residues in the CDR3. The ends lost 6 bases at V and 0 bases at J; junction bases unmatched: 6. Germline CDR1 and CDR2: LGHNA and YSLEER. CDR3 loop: CASSKTGGTSGNTIYF. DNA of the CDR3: TGCGCCAGCAGTAAGACAGGGGGAACCTCTGGAAACACCATATATTTT.

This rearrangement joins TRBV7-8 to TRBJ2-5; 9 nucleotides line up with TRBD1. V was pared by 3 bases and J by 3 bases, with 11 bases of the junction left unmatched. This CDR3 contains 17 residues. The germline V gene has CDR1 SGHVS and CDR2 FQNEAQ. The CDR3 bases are TGTGCCAGCAGCTTTACCGGGACAGGGATTTGGAAAGAGACCCAGTACTTC. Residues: CASSFTGTGIWKETQYF. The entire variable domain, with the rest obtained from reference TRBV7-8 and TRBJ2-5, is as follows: GAGVSQSPRYKVAKRGQDVALRCDPISGHVSLFWYQQALGQGPEFLTYFQNEAQLDKSGLPSDRFFAERPEGSVSTLKIQRTQQEDSAVYLCASSFTGTGIWKETQYFGPGTRLLVL.

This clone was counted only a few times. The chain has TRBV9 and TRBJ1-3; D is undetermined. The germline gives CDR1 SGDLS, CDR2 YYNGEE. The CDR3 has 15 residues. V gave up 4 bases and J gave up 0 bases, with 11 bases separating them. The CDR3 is CASSPSVYSGNTIYF. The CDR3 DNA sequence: TGTGCCAGCAGCCCCTCAGTGTACTCTGGAAACACCATATATTTT.

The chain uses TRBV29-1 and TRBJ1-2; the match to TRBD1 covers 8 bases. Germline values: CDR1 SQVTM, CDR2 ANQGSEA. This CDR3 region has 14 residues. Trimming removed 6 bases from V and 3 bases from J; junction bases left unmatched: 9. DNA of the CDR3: TGCAGCGTACAACCGACAGGGGCGGACTATGGCTACACCTTC. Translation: CSVQPTGADYGYTF. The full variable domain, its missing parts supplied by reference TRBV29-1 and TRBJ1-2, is SAVISQKPSRDICQRGTSLTIQCQVDSQVTMMFWYRQQPGQSLTLIATANQGSEATYESGFVIDKFPISRPNLTFSTLTVSNMSPEDSSIYLCSVQPTGADYGYTFGSGTRLTVV.

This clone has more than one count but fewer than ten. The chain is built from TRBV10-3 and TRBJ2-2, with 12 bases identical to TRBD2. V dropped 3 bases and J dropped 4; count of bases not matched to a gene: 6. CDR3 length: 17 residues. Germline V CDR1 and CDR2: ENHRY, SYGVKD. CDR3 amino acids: CAISDPSGGAITGELFF. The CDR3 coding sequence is TGTGCCATCAGTGACCCTAGCGGGGGGGCCATCACCGGGGAGCTGTTTTTT.

This CDR3 reads CASSRQGQGTIDTQYF. The DNA for the CDR3 is TGTGCCAGCAGTCGACAGGGACAGGGTACTATAGATACGCAGTATTTT. The V call is TRBV2, the J call TRBJ2-3; 9 bases agree with TRBD1. J was trimmed by 5 bases and V by 5 bases; bases with no gene match: 11. Germline values: CDR1 SNHLY, CDR2 FYNNEI. The CDR3 runs 16 residues.

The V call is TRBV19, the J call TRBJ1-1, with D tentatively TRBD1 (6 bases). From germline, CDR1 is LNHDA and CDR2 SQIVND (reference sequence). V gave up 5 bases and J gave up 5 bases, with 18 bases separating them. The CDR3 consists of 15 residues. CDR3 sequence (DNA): TGTGCCAGTAGTCCGAGAACAGGGTCTGGAACTGAAGCTTTCTTT. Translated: CASSPRTGSGTEAFF. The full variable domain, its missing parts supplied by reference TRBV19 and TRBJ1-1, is DGGITQSPKYLFRKEGQNVTLSCEQNLNHDAMYWYRQDPGQGLRLIYYSQIVNDFQKGDIAEGYSVSREKKESFPLTVTSAQKNPTAFYLCASSPRTGSGTEAFFGQGTRLTVV.

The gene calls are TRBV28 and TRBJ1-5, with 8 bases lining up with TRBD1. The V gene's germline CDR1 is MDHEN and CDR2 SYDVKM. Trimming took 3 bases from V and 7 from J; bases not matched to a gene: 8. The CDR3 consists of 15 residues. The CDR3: CASSFQSGGGQPQHF. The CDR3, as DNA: TGTGCCAGCAGTTTCCAATCAGGGGGCGGACAGCCCCAGCATTTT.

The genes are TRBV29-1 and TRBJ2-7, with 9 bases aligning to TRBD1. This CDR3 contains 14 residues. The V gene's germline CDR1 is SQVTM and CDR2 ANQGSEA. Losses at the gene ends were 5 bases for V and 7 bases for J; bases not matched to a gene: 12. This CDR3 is CSVPFGTGSREQYF. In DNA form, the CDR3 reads TGCAGCGTTCCGTTTGGGACAGGGTCCCGTGAGCAGTACTTC.